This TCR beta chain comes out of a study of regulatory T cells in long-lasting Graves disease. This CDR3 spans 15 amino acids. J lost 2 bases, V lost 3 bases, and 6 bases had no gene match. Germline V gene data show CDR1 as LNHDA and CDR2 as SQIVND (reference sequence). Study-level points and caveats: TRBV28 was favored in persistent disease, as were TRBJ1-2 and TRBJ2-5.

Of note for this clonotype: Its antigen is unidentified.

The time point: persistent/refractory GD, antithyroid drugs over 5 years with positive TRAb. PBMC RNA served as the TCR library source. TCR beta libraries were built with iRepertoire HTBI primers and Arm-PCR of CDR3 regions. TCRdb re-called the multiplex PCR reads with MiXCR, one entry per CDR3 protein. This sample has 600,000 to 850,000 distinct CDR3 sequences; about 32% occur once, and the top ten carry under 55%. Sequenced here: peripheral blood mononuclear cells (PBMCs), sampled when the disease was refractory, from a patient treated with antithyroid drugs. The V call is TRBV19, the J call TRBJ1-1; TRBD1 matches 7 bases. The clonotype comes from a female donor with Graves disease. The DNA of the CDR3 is TGTGCCAGTAGTATCTTCGGGACAGACAACACTGAAGCTTTCTTT. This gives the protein CASSIFGTDNTEAFF.